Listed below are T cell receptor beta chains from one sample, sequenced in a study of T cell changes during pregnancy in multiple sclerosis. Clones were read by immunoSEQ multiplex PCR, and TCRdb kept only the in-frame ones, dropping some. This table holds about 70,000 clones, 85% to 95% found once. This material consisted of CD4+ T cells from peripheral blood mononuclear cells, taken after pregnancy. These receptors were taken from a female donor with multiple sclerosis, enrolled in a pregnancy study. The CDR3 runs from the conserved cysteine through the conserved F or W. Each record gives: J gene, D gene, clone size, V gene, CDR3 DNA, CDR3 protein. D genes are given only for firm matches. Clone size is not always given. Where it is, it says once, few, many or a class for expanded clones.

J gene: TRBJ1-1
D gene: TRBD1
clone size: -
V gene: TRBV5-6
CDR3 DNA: TGTGCCAGCAGCTCCGGGACAGGGGCACGCTTTAACACTGAAGCTTTCTTT
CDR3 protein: CASSSGTGARFNTEAFF

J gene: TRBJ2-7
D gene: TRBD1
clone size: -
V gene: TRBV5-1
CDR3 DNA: TGCGCCAGCAGCTTAGGACAGGAGTCCTACGAGCAGTACTTC
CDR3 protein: CASSLGQESYEQYF

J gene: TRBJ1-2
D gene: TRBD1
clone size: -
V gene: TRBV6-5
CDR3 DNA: TGTGCCAGCAGTTACGACAGGGCTGACTATGGCTACACCTTC
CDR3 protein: CASSYDRADYGYTF

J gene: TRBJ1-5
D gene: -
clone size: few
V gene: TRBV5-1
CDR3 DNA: TGCGCCAGCAGCTTGGCCCAGGGTCAGCCCCAGCATTTT
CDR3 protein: CASSLAQGQPQHF

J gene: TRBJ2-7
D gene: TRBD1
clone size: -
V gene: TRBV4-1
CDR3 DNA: TGCGCCAGCAGCCAAGACCGGGACAGGGAAGACGAGCAGTACTTC
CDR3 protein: CASSQDRDREDEQYF

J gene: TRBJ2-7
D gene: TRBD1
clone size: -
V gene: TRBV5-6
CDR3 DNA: TGTGCCAGCAGCGCGAACAGGGGGCGGACGAAGCAGTACTTC
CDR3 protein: CASSANRGRTKQYF

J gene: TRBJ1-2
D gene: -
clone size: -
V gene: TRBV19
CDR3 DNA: TGTGCCAGTAGTAGGGGGCGAGACTATGGCTACACCTTC
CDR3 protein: CASSRGRDYGYTF

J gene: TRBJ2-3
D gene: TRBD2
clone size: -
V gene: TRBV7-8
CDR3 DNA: TGTGCCAGCAGCCTAGCGAGTGGACTAGCGGGCACAGATACGCAGTATTTT
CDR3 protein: CASSLASGLAGTDTQYF

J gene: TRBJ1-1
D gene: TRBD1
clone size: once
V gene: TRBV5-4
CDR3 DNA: TGTGCCAGCAACCCGTCCGGGACAGCCACTGAAGCTTTCTTT
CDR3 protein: CASNPSGTATEAFF

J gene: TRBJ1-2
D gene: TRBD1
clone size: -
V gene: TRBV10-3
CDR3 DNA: TGTGCCATCAGTGAGGGACAGGGGGCCTACGGCTACACCTTC
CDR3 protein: CAISEGQGAYGYTF

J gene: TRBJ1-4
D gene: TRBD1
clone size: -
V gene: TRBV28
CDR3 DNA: TGTGCCAGCAGTTCTACAGGGGCGGAAAAACTGTTTTTT
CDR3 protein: CASSSTGAEKLFF

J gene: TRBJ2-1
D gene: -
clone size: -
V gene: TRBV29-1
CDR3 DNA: TGCAGCGCCACGCAGCTAGCCTACAATGAGCAGTTCTTC
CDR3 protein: CSATQLAYNEQFF

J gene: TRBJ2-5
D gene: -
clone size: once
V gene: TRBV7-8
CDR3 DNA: TGTGCCAGCAGCTTACTGCGGGACCCGTGGGAGACCCAGTACTTC
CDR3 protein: CASSLLRDPWETQYF

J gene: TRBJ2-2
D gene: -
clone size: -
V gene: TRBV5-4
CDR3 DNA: TGTGCCAGCAGCTTATGGCGGGGGAACACCGGGGAGCTGTTTTTT
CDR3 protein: CASSLWRGNTGELFF

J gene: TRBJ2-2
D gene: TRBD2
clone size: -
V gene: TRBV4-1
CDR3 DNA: TGCGCCAGCGGACTAGCGGGGGGCGGGACCGGGGAGCTGTTTTTT
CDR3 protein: CASGLAGGGTGELFF

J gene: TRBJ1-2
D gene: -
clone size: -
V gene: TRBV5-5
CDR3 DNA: TGTGCCAGCAGCTCCGGTGGTTTTGTAGAGTATGGCTACACCTTC
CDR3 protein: CASSSGGFVEYGYTF

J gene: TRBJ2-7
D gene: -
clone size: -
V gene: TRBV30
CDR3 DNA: TGTGCCTGGAACGGCGGAGCCTACGAGCAGTACTTC
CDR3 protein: CAWNGGAYEQYF

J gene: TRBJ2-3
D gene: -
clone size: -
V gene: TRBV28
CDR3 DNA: TGTGCCAGCGGACAGACAGACACAGATACGCAGTATTTT
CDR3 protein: CASGQTDTDTQYF

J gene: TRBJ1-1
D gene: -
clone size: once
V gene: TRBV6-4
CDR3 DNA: TGTGCCAGCAGCCCAAGCTGGGACTTGACTGAAGCTTTCTTT
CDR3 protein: CASSPSWDLTEAFF

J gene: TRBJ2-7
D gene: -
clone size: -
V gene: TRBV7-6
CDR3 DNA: TGTGCCAGCAGCTCCATCGCTGACAGTGGACCCTACGAGCAGTACTTC
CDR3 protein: CASSSIADSGPYEQYF

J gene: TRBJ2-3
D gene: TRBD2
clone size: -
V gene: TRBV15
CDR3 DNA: TGTGCCACCAGCAGAGGGCTAGCGGACCCGTTGTATTTT
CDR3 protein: CATSRGLADPLYF

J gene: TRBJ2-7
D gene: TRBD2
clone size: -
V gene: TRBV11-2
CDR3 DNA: TGTGCCAGCAGCAGGACTAGCGGGGACCTCTACGAGCAGTACTTC
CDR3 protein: CASSRTSGDLYEQYF

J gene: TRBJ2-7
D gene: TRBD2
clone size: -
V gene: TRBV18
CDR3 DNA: TGTGCCAGCTCCCCGGGACTAGCGGGAGAGCAGTACTTC
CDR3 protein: CASSPGLAGEQYF

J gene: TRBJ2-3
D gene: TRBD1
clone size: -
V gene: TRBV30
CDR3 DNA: TGTGCCTGGAGCCCGACAGGGGGCATAGATACGCAGTATTTT
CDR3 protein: CAWSPTGGIDTQYF